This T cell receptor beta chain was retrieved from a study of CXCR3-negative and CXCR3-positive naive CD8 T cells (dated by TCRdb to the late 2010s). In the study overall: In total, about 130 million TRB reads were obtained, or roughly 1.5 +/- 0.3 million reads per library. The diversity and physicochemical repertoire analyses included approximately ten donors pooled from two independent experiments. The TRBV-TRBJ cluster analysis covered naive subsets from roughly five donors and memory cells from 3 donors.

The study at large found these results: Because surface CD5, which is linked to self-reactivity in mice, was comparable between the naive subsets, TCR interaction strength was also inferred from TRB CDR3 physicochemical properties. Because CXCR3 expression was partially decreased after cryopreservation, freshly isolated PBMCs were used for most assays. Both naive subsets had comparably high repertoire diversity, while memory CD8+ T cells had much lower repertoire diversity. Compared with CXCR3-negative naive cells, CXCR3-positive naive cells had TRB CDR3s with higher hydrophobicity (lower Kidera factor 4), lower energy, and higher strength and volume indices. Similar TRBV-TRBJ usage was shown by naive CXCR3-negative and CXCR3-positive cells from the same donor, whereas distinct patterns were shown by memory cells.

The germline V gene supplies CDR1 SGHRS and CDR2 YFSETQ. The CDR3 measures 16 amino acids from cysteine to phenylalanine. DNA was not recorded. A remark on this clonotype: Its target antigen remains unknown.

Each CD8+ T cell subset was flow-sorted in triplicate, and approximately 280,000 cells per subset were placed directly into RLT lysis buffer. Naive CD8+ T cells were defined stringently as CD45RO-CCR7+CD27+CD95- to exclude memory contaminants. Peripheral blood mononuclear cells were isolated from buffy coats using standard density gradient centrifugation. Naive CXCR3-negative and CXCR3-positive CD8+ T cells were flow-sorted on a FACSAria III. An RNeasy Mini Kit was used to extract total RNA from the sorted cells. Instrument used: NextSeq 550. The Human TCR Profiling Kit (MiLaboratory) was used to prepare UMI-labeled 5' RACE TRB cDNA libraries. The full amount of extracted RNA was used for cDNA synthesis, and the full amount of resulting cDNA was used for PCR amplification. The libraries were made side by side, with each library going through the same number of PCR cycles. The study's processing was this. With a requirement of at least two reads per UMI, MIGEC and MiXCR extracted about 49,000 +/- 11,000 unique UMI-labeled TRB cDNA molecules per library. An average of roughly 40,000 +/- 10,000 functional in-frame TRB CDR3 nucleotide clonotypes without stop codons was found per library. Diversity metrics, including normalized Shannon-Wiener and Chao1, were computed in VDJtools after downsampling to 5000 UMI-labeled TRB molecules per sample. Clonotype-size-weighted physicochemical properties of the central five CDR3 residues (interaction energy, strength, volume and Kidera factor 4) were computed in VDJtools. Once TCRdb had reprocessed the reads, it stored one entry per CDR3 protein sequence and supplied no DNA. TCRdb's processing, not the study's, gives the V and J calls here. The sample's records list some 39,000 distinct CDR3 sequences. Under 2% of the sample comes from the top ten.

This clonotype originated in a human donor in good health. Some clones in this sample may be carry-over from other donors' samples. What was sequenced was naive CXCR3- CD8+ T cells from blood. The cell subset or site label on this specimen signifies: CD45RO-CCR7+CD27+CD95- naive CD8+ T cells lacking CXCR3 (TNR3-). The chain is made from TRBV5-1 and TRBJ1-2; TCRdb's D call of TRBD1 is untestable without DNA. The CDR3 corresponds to CASVQGTGALVDGYTF.